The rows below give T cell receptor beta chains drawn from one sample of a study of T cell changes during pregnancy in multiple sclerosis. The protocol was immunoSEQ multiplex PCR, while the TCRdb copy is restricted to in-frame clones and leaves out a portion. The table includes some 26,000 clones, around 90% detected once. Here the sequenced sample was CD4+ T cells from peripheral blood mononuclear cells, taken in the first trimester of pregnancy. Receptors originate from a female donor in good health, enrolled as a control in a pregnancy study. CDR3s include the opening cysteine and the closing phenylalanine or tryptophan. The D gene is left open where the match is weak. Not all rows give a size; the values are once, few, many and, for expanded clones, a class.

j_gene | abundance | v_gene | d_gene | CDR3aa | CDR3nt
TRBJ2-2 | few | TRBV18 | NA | CASSPGLADTGELFF | TGTGCCAGCTCACCGGGCCTAGCAGACACCGGGGAGCTGTTTTTT
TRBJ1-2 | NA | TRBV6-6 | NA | CASSYNDYGYTF | TGTGCCAGCAGTTATAATGACTATGGCTACACCTTC
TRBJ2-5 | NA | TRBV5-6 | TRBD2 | CASSLGGTKETQYF | TGTGCCAGCAGCTTGGGGGGGACTAAGGAGACCCAGTACTTC
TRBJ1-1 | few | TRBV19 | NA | CASSTGTEAFF | TGTGCCAGTAGTACCGGGACTGAAGCTTTCTTT
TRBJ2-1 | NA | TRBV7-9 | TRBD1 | CAVQGVNEQFF | TGTGCCGTCCAGGGGGTCAATGAGCAGTTCTTC
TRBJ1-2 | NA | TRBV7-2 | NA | CASSLDGWQGGYTF | TGTGCCAGCAGCTTAGATGGCTGGCAGGGAGGCTACACCTTC
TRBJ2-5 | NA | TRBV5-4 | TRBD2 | CASRPGGTSGIRETQYF | TGTGCCAGCAGGCCAGGGGGGACTAGCGGGATCCGGGAGACCCAGTACTTC
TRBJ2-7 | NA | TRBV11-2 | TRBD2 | CASSSGSGGFYEQYF | TGTGCCAGCAGCTCCGGTAGCGGGGGGTTCTACGAGCAGTACTTC
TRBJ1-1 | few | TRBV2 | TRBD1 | CASSVTGQVTEAFF | TGTGCCAGCAGTGTTACGGGACAGGTCACTGAAGCTTTCTTT
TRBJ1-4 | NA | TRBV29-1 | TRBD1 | CSVEGTGGEKLFF | TGCAGCGTTGAGGGGACAGGGGGTGAAAAACTGTTTTTT